This is a list of T cell receptor beta chains from one sample in a study of cytomegalovirus exposure and HLA in healthy donors. Data came from immunoSEQ multiplex PCR; TCRdb stores just in-frame clones and leaves some out. The data contain 150,000 to 200,000 clones, about three quarters of them singletons. Sample: PBMCs. The receptors come from a female donor in good health and CMV-seronegative. CDR3s include the opening cysteine and the closing phenylalanine or tryptophan. Each record gives: CDR3 DNA, CDR3 protein, clone size, CDR3 length, J gene, D gene, V gene. The D gene is left open where the match is weak. Size tells how often a clone was seen (once, few, many) or the class of an expanded clone, and some rows leave it out.

CDR3 DNA: TGTGCCAGCAGTTTACTAGCGATAACCTACGAGCAGTACTTC; CDR3 protein: CASSLLAITYEQYF; clone size: -; CDR3 length: 14; J gene: TRBJ2-7; D gene: -; V gene: TRBV28
CDR3 DNA: TGTGCCAGCAGCGACCAGGGTCAGGCGCAGTATTTT; CDR3 protein: CASSDQGQAQYF; clone size: few; CDR3 length: 12; J gene: TRBJ2-3; D gene: -; V gene: TRBV27
CDR3 DNA: TGTGCCAGCAGCTTGCAGGGCAATCAGCCCCAGCATTTT; CDR3 protein: CASSLQGNQPQHF; clone size: -; CDR3 length: 13; J gene: TRBJ1-5; D gene: -; V gene: TRBV7-2
CDR3 DNA: TGTGCCAGCAGCGAGACATCCTACAATGAGCAGTTCTTC; CDR3 protein: CASSETSYNEQFF; clone size: -; CDR3 length: 13; J gene: TRBJ2-1; D gene: -; V gene: TRBV6-4
CDR3 DNA: TGTGCCAGCAGGCGCACTAGGGACAGGGGTTCACCCCTCCACTTT; CDR3 protein: CASRRTRDRGSPLHF; clone size: once; CDR3 length: 15; J gene: TRBJ1-6; D gene: TRBD1; V gene: TRBV6-5
CDR3 DNA: TGTGCCAGCAGCTTCGGAGGCAGCAACTATGGCTACACCTTC; CDR3 protein: CASSFGGSNYGYTF; clone size: once; CDR3 length: 14; J gene: TRBJ1-2; D gene: -; V gene: TRBV5-4
CDR3 DNA: TGTGCCAGCAGTTTAACTAGCGCCGGGGAGCTGTTTTTT; CDR3 protein: CASSLTSAGELFF; clone size: few; CDR3 length: 13; J gene: TRBJ2-2; D gene: TRBD2; V gene: TRBV27
CDR3 DNA: TGTGCCAGCAGTTCCCGGGTTAGTAGCGCAGATACGCAGTATTTT; CDR3 protein: CASSSRVSSADTQYF; clone size: -; CDR3 length: 15; J gene: TRBJ2-3; D gene: -; V gene: TRBV27
CDR3 DNA: TGTGCCAGCAGATTAGCAGGGGGCAGGACTGAAGCTTTCTTT; CDR3 protein: CASRLAGGRTEAFF; clone size: -; CDR3 length: 14; J gene: TRBJ1-1; D gene: TRBD1; V gene: TRBV2
CDR3 DNA: TGTGCCATCTCGGGACTAGCGGGATCTTACAATGAGCAGTTCTTC; CDR3 protein: CAISGLAGSYNEQFF; clone size: -; CDR3 length: 15; J gene: TRBJ2-1; D gene: TRBD2; V gene: TRBV10-3
CDR3 DNA: TGTGCCAGTAGTATTCGAGCGGGAGGGGGCACAGATACGCAGTATTTT; CDR3 protein: CASSIRAGGGTDTQYF; clone size: -; CDR3 length: 16; J gene: TRBJ2-3; D gene: TRBD2; V gene: TRBV19
CDR3 DNA: TGTGCCAGCAGCGCAAGCGGGAGCCACGAGCAGTACTTC; CDR3 protein: CASSASGSHEQYF; clone size: -; CDR3 length: 13; J gene: TRBJ2-7; D gene: TRBD2; V gene: TRBV7-9
CDR3 DNA: TGTGCCAGCAGCGATCTGGGACAGGGTAGATCCTACGAGCAGTACTTC; CDR3 protein: CASSDLGQGRSYEQYF; clone size: -; CDR3 length: 16; J gene: TRBJ2-7; D gene: TRBD1; V gene: TRBV27
CDR3 DNA: TGTGCCAGCAGTGAAGTGCAGGGGGTATCCTACGAGCAGTACTTC; CDR3 protein: CASSEVQGVSYEQYF; clone size: -; CDR3 length: 15; J gene: TRBJ2-7; D gene: TRBD1; V gene: TRBV6-1
CDR3 DNA: TGTGCCAGCAGCACTGACAGGGGGCTCCGGGTTGGAACAGATACGCAGTATTTT; CDR3 protein: CASSTDRGLRVGTDTQYF; clone size: -; CDR3 length: 18; J gene: TRBJ2-3; D gene: TRBD1; V gene: TRBV11-2
CDR3 DNA: TGTGCCACCAGCACGTATAGCTCCTACAATGAGCAGTTCTTC; CDR3 protein: CATSTYSSYNEQFF; clone size: -; CDR3 length: 14; J gene: TRBJ2-1; D gene: -; V gene: TRBV15
CDR3 DNA: TGTGCCAGCAGTCCCCTCCGTGAGCAGTACTTC; CDR3 protein: CASSPLREQYF; clone size: -; CDR3 length: 11; J gene: TRBJ2-7; D gene: -; V gene: TRBV6-5
CDR3 DNA: TGTGCCAGCAGTTACGATCTAGGGGCGCGGAGTGAGCAGTTCTTC; CDR3 protein: CASSYDLGARSEQFF; clone size: -; CDR3 length: 15; J gene: TRBJ2-1; D gene: -; V gene: TRBV6-5
CDR3 DNA: TGTGCCAGCAGCTTGGTACAGGGCTACGAGCAGTACTTC; CDR3 protein: CASSLVQGYEQYF; clone size: -; CDR3 length: 13; J gene: TRBJ2-7; D gene: -; V gene: TRBV5-6
CDR3 DNA: TGTGCCAGCAGCTCCGGACTGCTCTCTGGAAACACCATATATTTT; CDR3 protein: CASSSGLLSGNTIYF; clone size: once; CDR3 length: 15; J gene: TRBJ1-3; D gene: -; V gene: TRBV7-6
CDR3 DNA: TGTGCCAGCAGCTCCAGCCCGGGGAGCTTTAATCAGCCCCAGCATTTT; CDR3 protein: CASSSSPGSFNQPQHF; clone size: -; CDR3 length: 16; J gene: TRBJ1-5; D gene: -; V gene: TRBV7-2
CDR3 DNA: TGTGCCTGGAGTGTACTCGCATCAGGGGATGAAGCTTTCTTT; CDR3 protein: CAWSVLASGDEAFF; clone size: -; CDR3 length: 14; J gene: TRBJ1-1; D gene: -; V gene: TRBV30
CDR3 DNA: TGTGCCAGCAGCTTAGATTCCCAACTAGAGACCCAGTACTTC; CDR3 protein: CASSLDSQLETQYF; clone size: -; CDR3 length: 14; J gene: TRBJ2-5; D gene: -; V gene: TRBV11-2
CDR3 DNA: TGTGCCAGCAGCTTACTCGCGGGAGGTCGGGAGACCCAGTACTTC; CDR3 protein: CASSLLAGGRETQYF; clone size: -; CDR3 length: 15; J gene: TRBJ2-5; D gene: TRBD2; V gene: TRBV13
CDR3 DNA: TGTGCCAGCAGCATAGGGACAGGTAATCAGCCCCAGCATTTT; CDR3 protein: CASSIGTGNQPQHF; clone size: -; CDR3 length: 14; J gene: TRBJ1-5; D gene: TRBD1; V gene: TRBV13
CDR3 DNA: TGTGCCAGCAGTTTAAAACAGAGCTACGAGCAGTACTTC; CDR3 protein: CASSLKQSYEQYF; clone size: -; CDR3 length: 13; J gene: TRBJ2-7; D gene: -; V gene: TRBV27
CDR3 DNA: TGCGCCAGCAGCCCCCAACTAGCGGGAGGCCGATACAATGAGCAGTTCTTC; CDR3 protein: CASSPQLAGGRYNEQFF; clone size: -; CDR3 length: 17; J gene: TRBJ2-1; D gene: TRBD2; V gene: TRBV4-1